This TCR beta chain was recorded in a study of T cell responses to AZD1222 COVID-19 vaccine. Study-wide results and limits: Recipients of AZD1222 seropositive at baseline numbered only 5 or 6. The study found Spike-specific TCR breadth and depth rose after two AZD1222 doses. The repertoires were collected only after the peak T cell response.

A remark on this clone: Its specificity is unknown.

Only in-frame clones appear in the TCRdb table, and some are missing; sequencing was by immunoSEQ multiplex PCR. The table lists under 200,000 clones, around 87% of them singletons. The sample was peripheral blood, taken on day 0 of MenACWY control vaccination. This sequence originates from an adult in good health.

CDR3 DNA sequence: TGTGCCAGCAGCGCAGGGGCGGCAAGAACCTTTAACTATGGCTACACCTTC. Its translation is CASSAGAARTFNYGYTF. The chain combines TRBV7-9 with TRBJ1-2, with D possibly being TRBD1 (6 bases). The V end was cut by 5 bases, the J end by 1 base, with 20 bases between. From germline, CDR1 is SEHNR and CDR2 FQNEAQ (reference sequence). The CDR3 has 17 residues. The full variable domain, its missing parts supplied by reference TRBV7-9 and TRBJ1-2, is DTGVSQNPRHKITKRGQNVTFRCDPISEHNRLYWYRQTLGQGPEFLTYFQNEAQLEKSRLLSDRFSAERPKGSFSTLEIQRTEQGDSAMYLCASSAGAARTFNYGYTFGSGTRLTVV.